The clone carrying this T cell receptor beta chain was seen only a few times. The antigen is unknown. Data came from immunoSEQ multiplex PCR; TCRdb stores just in-frame clones and leaves some out. The repertoire includes more than 95,000 clones, approximately 85% of them detected once, and 0.85% to 1% sits in the top ten. The sample belongs to a study of T cell clones after liver transplantation. Study-level background: Samples came pre-transplant, pre-randomization before withdrawal, and post-randomization after withdrawal ended.

Study-wide points: The donor-reactive repertoire was only partly measurable in two subjects, lacking donor cells. These preliminary findings come from unstandardized post-transplant sampling times.

The clonotype comes from a human donor who received a liver transplant. Sequenced here: CD4+ T cells from blood, sampled before liver transplant.

In DNA, the CDR3 is TGCGCCAGCAGCTTGGAGCGGTCCTACAATGAGCAGTTCTTC. This gives the protein CASSLERSYNEQFF. The rearrangement uses TRBV5-1 and TRBJ2-1; D is possibly TRBD2 (5 bases). There are 14 residues in the CDR3. Germline CDR1 and CDR2: SGHRS and YFSETQ. Trimming took off 0 bases at V and 1 base at J, with 5 bases between the two ends.